Below are 7 T cell receptor beta chains sequenced from a single sample in a study of molecular identifiers for immune sequencing clone quantification. TCRdb processed the PCR reads anew with MiXCR; each CDR3 protein has one entry. The sample includes 490,000 or so distinct CDR3 sequences, roughly a fifth of them seen just once. Specimen: naive CD8+ T cells from blood, with Jurkat cell RNA spiked in. Subset given: FACS-sorted CD8+CD4-CCR7+CD45RA+ naive T cells. These receptor sequences come from a human donor in good health. Some libraries in this study had Jurkat cell RNA spiked in.

The chain joins TRBV7-2 to TRBJ2-3; 10 bases map to TRBD2. Germline CDR1 is SGHTA and CDR2 is FQGNSA. The V and J ends lost 3 bases and 1 base, in that order; junction bases with no gene match: 1. The CDR3 covers 15 residues. CDR3 protein: CTSSLLAGGTDTQYF. DNA for the CDR3: TGTACCAGCAGCTTGCTAGCGGGGGGCACAGATACGCAGTATTTT.

This clonotype showed up many times. The rearrangement joins TRBV20-1 to TRBJ2-3, with D perhaps TRBD1 or TRBD2 (6 bases each). This CDR3 contains 15 residues. Trimming shortened V by 6 bases and J by 2 bases, and 18 bases separated the two germline ends. Per the germline V gene, CDR1 is DFQATT and CDR2 is SNEGSKA (reference sequence). The CDR3 sequence is CSAETGGAVTDTQYF. The CDR3 region has the DNA TGCAGTGCCGAGACCGGGGGCGCTGTCACAGATACGCAGTATTTT.

This clonotype was observed a handful of times. V and J are TRBV11-3 and TRBJ2-2, with no clear D. The V end was cut by 1 base, the J end by 9 bases, with 9 bases between. The CDR3 totals 13 residues. Germline-derived CDR1 and CDR2 are SGHNT and YENEEA. DNA for the CDR3: TGTGCCAGCAGCTTAGCTGGTACTTGGGAGCTGTTTTTT. Protein product: CASSLAGTWELFF.

The rearrangement links TRBV10-3 to TRBJ2-1; D is possibly TRBD1 (7 bases). Germline V CDR1 and CDR2: ENHRY, SYGVKD. This CDR3 has 14 residues. Deletions cut 6 bases from V and 1 base from J, with 10 bases between. CDR3 bases: TGTGCCATCAGGGGGGGACAGTCCTACAATGAGCAGTTCTTC. Its protein product is CAIRGGQSYNEQFF.

This clonotype has at least ten counts. This rearrangement joins TRBV12-3 or TRBV12-4 to TRBJ2-1, with D possibly TRBD2 on 5 matching bases. Deletions cut 6 bases from V and 10 bases from J, with 10 bases between. This CDR3 contains 11 residues. For the CDR3, the DNA is TGTGCCAGCAGCCCAGGAGGAGAGCAGTTCTTC. Protein sequence: CASSPGGEQFF.

Note on this clonotype: With a much larger clone just one base away, this may be a read error. This chain links TRBV12-3 or TRBV12-4 with TRBJ1-4; 10 bases are shared with TRBD1. The CDR3 length is 16 residues. The DNA for the CDR3 is TGTGCCAGCAGTCTCCGACTCGGACAGGGGGTTGAAAAACCGTTTTTT. It specifies CASSLRLGQGVEKPFF.

The chain carries TRBV20-1 and TRBJ2-5; 11 bases are a match to TRBD1. With V trimmed by 1 base and J by 8 bases, 15 bases remained unmatched. CDR3 length: 17 residues. Germline-derived CDR1 and CDR2 are DFQATT and SNEGSKA (reference sequence). The CDR3 sequence is CSARGFRTGGYTATQYF. The CDR3 nucleotides are TGCAGTGCTAGAGGCTTCAGGACAGGGGGCTACACAGCCACCCAGTACTTC.